The rows below give T cell receptor beta chains drawn from one sample of a study of blood T cell repertoires in COVID-19. Method: immunoSEQ multiplex PCR; TCRdb's copy keeps in-frame clones and lacks some. The sample contains about 62,000 clones, about nine tenths of which appear only once. Sequencing was carried out using peripheral blood. These receptor sequences come from a woman of 80 years or more with acute or convalescent COVID-19. Each CDR3 is given with its conserved first and last residue. The D gene is left open where the match is weak. Part of the rows lack a size; the others show once, few, many or a class for expanded clones.

V: TRBV25-1
J: TRBJ1-2
D: .
size: once
DNA: TGTGCCAGCAGTGGGGTGGACAGCCGGGTGGGTTATGGCTACACCTTC
CDR3: CASSGVDSRVGYGYTF

V: TRBV6-4
J: TRBJ1-2
D: .
size: .
DNA: TGTGCCAGCAGTGTAAACAGGGTATCGGGCTACACCTTC
CDR3: CASSVNRVSGYTF

V: TRBV9
J: TRBJ2-5
D: .
size: few
DNA: TGTGCCAGCAGCGTAGCTGTGGGAGGAGAGACCCAGTACTTC
CDR3: CASSVAVGGETQYF

V: TRBV7-9
J: TRBJ2-3
D: TRBD2
size: many
DNA: TGTGCCAGCAGCTTGCTGCTAGCGGGGCACACAGATACGCAGTATTTT
CDR3: CASSLLLAGHTDTQYF

V: TRBV4-3
J: TRBJ1-4
D: TRBD1
size: .
DNA: TGCGCCAGCAGCCAAAGTCCCCCTAGGGACAGTAATGAAAAACTGTTTTTT
CDR3: CASSQSPPRDSNEKLFF

V: TRBV5-1
J: TRBJ1-6
D: .
size: .
DNA: TGCGCCAGCAGCCCTACGTCGGGGGGCGAATCACCCCTCCACTTT
CDR3: CASSPTSGGESPLHF

V: TRBV7-2
J: TRBJ1-5
D: .
size: .
DNA: TGTGCCAGCAGCTTAGGAGGGGACAACTATCAGCCCCAGCATTTT
CDR3: CASSLGGDNYQPQHF

V: TRBV9
J: TRBJ1-3
D: TRBD1
size: .
DNA: TGTGCCAGCAGCGCTGGGACAGAGCGAAACACCATATATTTT
CDR3: CASSAGTERNTIYF

V: TRBV19
J: TRBJ1-2
D: .
size: .
DNA: TGTGCCAGTAGTCTCACAGGGTTTGACGGCTACACCTTC
CDR3: CASSLTGFDGYTF

V: TRBV14
J: TRBJ1-3
D: .
size: .
DNA: TGTGCCAGCAGCTACGCAGGGGACGGAAACACCATATATTTT
CDR3: CASSYAGDGNTIYF

V: TRBV7-2
J: TRBJ2-2
D: TRBD2
size: .
DNA: TGTGCCAGCAGCTTGACGGGGGGGAGCGGGGAGCTGTTTTTT
CDR3: CASSLTGGSGELFF

V: TRBV27
J: TRBJ2-3
D: .
size: .
DNA: TGTGCCAGCAGTTTCACGGGTACGCAGTATTTT
CDR3: CASSFTGTQYF

V: TRBV3-1/TRBV3-2
J: TRBJ1-3
D: .
size: .
DNA: TGTGCCAGCAGCCAGGGCAACACCATATATTTT
CDR3: CASSQGNTIYF

V: TRBV5-1
J: TRBJ2-7
D: .
size: .
DNA: TGCGCCAGCAGCGTAAAATCTACCGATACTTCCTACGAGCAGTACTTC
CDR3: CASSVKSTDTSYEQYF

V: TRBV27
J: TRBJ1-1
D: .
size: once
DNA: TGTGCCAGCAGTATAAGACAGGAAATGAACACTGAAGCTTTCTTT
CDR3: CASSIRQEMNTEAFF

V: TRBV2
J: TRBJ2-1
D: TRBD2
size: once
DNA: TGTGCCAAAAGGACTAGCGGGAGCGATGAGCAGTTCTTC
CDR3: CAKRTSGSDEQFF

V: TRBV6-5
J: TRBJ1-2
D: TRBD1
size: .
DNA: TGTGCCAGCAGCAACCAGGACAGGGGTGGCTATGGCTACACCTTC
CDR3: CASSNQDRGGYGYTF

V: TRBV11-2
J: TRBJ2-4
D: .
size: .
DNA: TGTGCCAGCGGATACGGGAACATTCAGTACTTC
CDR3: CASGYGNIQYF

V: TRBV7-2
J: TRBJ1-5
D: TRBD1
size: .
DNA: TGTGCCAGCAGATATCAGACAGGGGGAGGTCAGCCCCAGCATTTT
CDR3: CASRYQTGGGQPQHF

V: TRBV10-1
J: TRBJ2-1
D: .
size: few
DNA: TGCGCCAGCAGTGACAGGATAGGGGATGAGCAGTTCTTC
CDR3: CASSDRIGDEQFF

V: TRBV6-1
J: TRBJ1-1
D: .
size: few
DNA: TGTGCCAGCAGTGAAAAAAACCTCGGGAGCACGGGGGTGAACACTGAAGCTTTCTTT
CDR3: CASSEKNLGSTGVNTEAFF

V: TRBV10-2
J: TRBJ2-5
D: .
size: .
DNA: TGCGCCAGCAGTGAAACGGCAGCGGAGACCCAGTACTTC
CDR3: CASSETAAETQYF

V: TRBV19
J: TRBJ2-2
D: .
size: .
DNA: TGTGCCAGTAGTATAGTCGTGTGGGCCACCGGGGAGCTGTTTTTT
CDR3: CASSIVVWATGELFF

V: TRBV27
J: TRBJ2-1
D: TRBD1
size: .
DNA: TGTGCCAGCAGTGCATGGACAGGGAACAATGAGCAGTTCTTC
CDR3: CASSAWTGNNEQFF

V: TRBV30
J: TRBJ1-6
D: .
size: .
DNA: TGTGCCTGGACCCCTCCCGGTTCTAATTCACCCCTCCACTTT
CDR3: CAWTPPGSNSPLHF

V: TRBV19
J: TRBJ1-1
D: .
size: .
DNA: TGTGCCAGTAGGACCGGGATTGAAGCTTTCTTT
CDR3: CASRTGIEAFF

V: TRBV4-3
J: TRBJ1-2
D: .
size: .
DNA: TGCGCCAGCAGCCAAGAAGACCTAGTGGGTGGCTACACCTTC
CDR3: CASSQEDLVGGYTF

V: TRBV5-4
J: TRBJ2-7
D: TRBD2
size: .
DNA: TGTGCCAGCAGCTTGGTAGCGGGAGCCTACGAGCAGTACTTC
CDR3: CASSLVAGAYEQYF

V: TRBV19
J: TRBJ2-3
D: TRBD2
size: .
DNA: TGTGCCAGTACGGGGGGTGTAGATACGCAGTATTTT
CDR3: CASTGGVDTQYF

V: TRBV19
J: TRBJ2-2
D: TRBD1
size: .
DNA: TGTGCCAGTGGGACAGGGGTAGGCGGGGAGCTGTTTTTT
CDR3: CASGTGVGGELFF

V: TRBV9
J: TRBJ2-1
D: TRBD2
size: .
DNA: TGTGCCAGCAGCGCGAGGGTGGGAGGGCCGGTTCCGGAGCAGTTCTTC
CDR3: CASSARVGGPVPEQFF

V: TRBV18
J: TRBJ2-1
D: TRBD1
size: .
DNA: TGTGCCAGCTCCCCGGGACAGGGCTTGCAGTTCTTC
CDR3: CASSPGQGLQFF

V: TRBV14
J: TRBJ2-7
D: .
size: .
DNA: TGTGCCAGCAGCCAAGTGAGGTCGACCTACGAGCAGTACTTC
CDR3: CASSQVRSTYEQYF

V: TRBV6-6
J: TRBJ1-2
D: TRBD1
size: once
DNA: TGTGCCAGCAGTTACTCGACAGGGGGAGGCTACACCTTC
CDR3: CASSYSTGGGYTF

V: TRBV9
J: TRBJ1-6
D: TRBD1
size: .
DNA: TGTGCCAGCAGCGGACAGGGGGCGAATAATTCACCCCTCCACTTT
CDR3: CASSGQGANNSPLHF

V: TRBV2
J: TRBJ2-2
D: TRBD1
size: .
DNA: TGTGCCAGCAGTGAATCAGGGGGCGGGAACACCGGGGAGCTGTTTTTT
CDR3: CASSESGGGNTGELFF

V: TRBV19
J: TRBJ1-1
D: TRBD1
size: .
DNA: TGTGCCAGTAGTCAGGGACAGGGGAGAACTGAAGCTTTCTTT
CDR3: CASSQGQGRTEAFF

V: TRBV19
J: TRBJ2-1
D: TRBD2
size: .
DNA: TGTGCCAGTAGTACCACGGGAGGGCCCCCAAATGAGCAGTTCTTC
CDR3: CASSTTGGPPNEQFF

V: TRBV19
J: TRBJ2-1
D: .
size: .
DNA: TGTGCCAGTAGTATCTACCCCTGGGGAGCCTACAATGAGCAGTTCTTC
CDR3: CASSIYPWGAYNEQFF